A selection of T cell receptor beta chains follows, all from one sample in a study of beta chain features in type 1 diabetes. Clones were sequenced by immunoSEQ multiplex PCR, and TCRdb holds only the in-frame ones, with some missing. This table has tens of thousands of clones, about three fifths appearing once. Material: stem cell memory CD4+ T cells from blood. These receptors all come from a woman aged 30 to 39 with type 1 diabetes. CDR3s include the opening cysteine and the closing phenylalanine or tryptophan. The D gene is left open where the match is weak. Only some rows state a clone size, as once, few, many or a class for expanded clones.

J,size,D,V,CDR3,DNA
TRBJ1-1,once,NA,TRBV7-2,CASTLSRVSTEAFF,TGTGCCAGCACCCTAAGCAGGGTATCTACTGAAGCTTTCTTT
TRBJ2-7,few,TRBD1,TRBV28,CASSLGNRGHEQYF,TGTGCCAGCAGTTTGGGGAACAGGGGACACGAGCAGTACTTC
TRBJ1-3,NA,NA,TRBV18,CASSPRAGTGNTIYF,TGTGCCAGCTCACCACGGGCAGGGACTGGAAACACCATATATTTT
TRBJ2-1,NA,TRBD2,TRBV2,CASSELSGKYNEQFF,TGTGCCAGCAGTGAACTAAGCGGGAAATACAATGAGCAGTTCTTC
TRBJ2-7,few,NA,TRBV30,CAWTKSRPSYEQYF,TGTGCCTGGACCAAGTCGCGCCCAAGCTACGAGCAGTACTTC
TRBJ2-7,NA,TRBD1,TRBV5-1,CASSNTGGYEQYF,TGCGCCAGCTCGAACACAGGGGGGTACGAGCAGTACTTC
TRBJ1-2,NA,NA,TRBV5-4,CASSLEGRYTF,TGTGCCAGCAGCTTGGAGGGGAGGTACACCTTC
TRBJ2-7,NA,NA,TRBV30,CAWGGYPYEQYF,TGTGCCTGGGGAGGTTACCCCTACGAGCAGTACTTC
TRBJ2-3,few,TRBD2,TRBV2,CASSPSGRGDTQYF,TGTGCCAGCAGCCCTAGCGGGAGGGGAGATACGCAGTATTTT
TRBJ2-1,NA,TRBD1,TRBV5-6,CASRSDRGGLSGYWNEQFF,TGTGCCAGCAGGTCTGACAGGGGGGGTTTATCGGGTTATTGGAATGAGCAGTTCTTC
TRBJ2-3,NA,TRBD2,TRBV5-1,CASSLAKASGLAQYF,TGCGCCAGCAGCTTGGCCAAGGCTAGCGGGCTGGCGCAGTATTTT
TRBJ2-2,NA,TRBD2,TRBV12-5,CASGGVSGIHGELFF,TGTGCTAGTGGGGGTGTTAGCGGGATTCACGGGGAGCTGTTTTTT
TRBJ2-7,NA,TRBD1,TRBV9,CASSGPGQEKLYF,TGTGCCAGCAGCGGACCTGGACAGGAAAAATTATACTTC
TRBJ2-7,NA,TRBD2,TRBV5-1,CASSPPGLAGVNEQYF,TGCGCCAGCAGCCCTCCGGGACTAGCGGGAGTTAACGAGCAGTACTTC
TRBJ2-1,NA,NA,TRBV29-1,CSGGLSYNEQFF,TGCAGCGGGGGACTGTCCTACAATGAGCAGTTCTTC
TRBJ2-2,NA,TRBD2,TRBV19,CASSGTSWLGTGELFF,TGTGCCAGTTCTGGGACTAGCTGGTTGGGGACCGGGGAGCTGTTTTTT
TRBJ2-1,NA,TRBD1,TRBV29-1,CSVEGQGILNEQFF,TGCAGCGTTGAGGGACAGGGGATCTTGAATGAGCAGTTCTTC
TRBJ1-1,NA,NA,TRBV9,CASSVGGGKNTEAFF,TGTGCCAGCAGCGTAGGGGGGGGGAAGAACACTGAAGCTTTCTTT
TRBJ2-3,few,TRBD2,TRBV7-9,CASSFRSGIGRTDTQYF,TGTGCCAGCAGCTTTAGGAGCGGGATTGGTAGGACAGATACGCAGTATTTT
TRBJ1-2,NA,TRBD1,TRBV29-1,CSVEDGGGQVAGYTF,TGCAGCGTTGAAGATGGGGGAGGACAGGTTGCTGGCTACACCTTC
TRBJ2-5,once,TRBD1,TRBV11-3,CASTQYRGEETQYF,TGTGCCAGCACCCAGTACAGGGGGGAGGAGACCCAGTACTTC
TRBJ2-4,NA,TRBD1,TRBV6-1,CASRPRGQAGIQYF,TGTGCCAGCAGACCCAGGGGGCAAGCGGGCATTCAGTACTTC
TRBJ2-7,NA,NA,TRBV29-1,CSVRLDGVSYEQYF,TGCAGCGTTCGATTGGACGGGGTCTCCTACGAGCAGTACTTC
TRBJ2-3,NA,NA,TRBV29-1,CSVDRQPVADTQYF,TGCAGCGTTGACAGGCAGCCCGTGGCAGATACGCAGTATTTT
TRBJ2-5,NA,NA,TRBV19,CASGRENLGETQYF,TGTGCCAGCGGCCGGGAAAATCTAGGGGAGACCCAGTACTTC
TRBJ2-3,NA,TRBD1,TRBV29-1,CSVWTGGTDTQYF,TGCAGCGTTTGGACAGGGGGCACAGATACGCAGTATTTT
TRBJ1-2,few,NA,TRBV5-4,CASSLENSSGYTF,TGTGCCAGCAGCTTGGAGAACTCAAGTGGCTACACCTTC
TRBJ2-1,NA,NA,TRBV28,CASSSRQFNEQFF,TGTGCCAGCAGTAGCAGACAGTTCAATGAGCAGTTCTTC
TRBJ1-2,NA,NA,TRBV30,CAWSRGHRSNYGYTF,TGTGCCTGGAGTAGAGGGCATCGAAGTAACTATGGCTACACCTTC
TRBJ1-2,NA,NA,TRBV29-1,CSVTVANYGYTF,TGCAGCGTTACAGTAGCTAACTATGGCTACACCTTC
TRBJ1-1,NA,NA,TRBV5-1,CASSSSGKMNTEAFF,TGCGCCAGCAGCTCCTCAGGGAAAATGAACACTGAAGCTTTCTTT
TRBJ2-7,NA,TRBD1,TRBV30,CASDRTGVYEQYF,TGTGCCTCGGACCGGACAGGAGTCTACGAGCAGTACTTC
TRBJ2-5,NA,NA,TRBV20-1,CSARRETQYF,TGCAGTGCTAGACGAGAGACCCAGTACTTC
TRBJ2-2,few,NA,TRBV11-2,CASSARQNTGELFF,TGTGCCAGCAGCGCCCGACAGAACACCGGGGAGCTGTTTTTT
TRBJ1-2,once,TRBD1,TRBV4-1,CASSQPGQAANYGYTF,TGCGCCAGCAGCCAACCGGGACAGGCGGCTAACTATGGCTACACCTTC
TRBJ2-7,NA,TRBD2,TRBV11-2,CASSVSGSLGEQYF,TGTGCCAGCAGTGTTAGCGGGAGTTTGGGTGAGCAGTACTTC
TRBJ2-5,NA,NA,TRBV18,CASSLPSRETQYF,TGTGCCAGCTCACTCCCTAGCAGAGAGACCCAGTACTTC
TRBJ2-3,NA,TRBD2,TRBV6-4,CASSRLAESDTQYF,TGTGCCAGCAGTAGACTAGCGGAGTCAGATACGCAGTATTTT
TRBJ2-1,NA,TRBD1,TRBV10-3,CAITDRGRYNEQFF,TGTGCCATCACCGACAGGGGACGGTACAATGAGCAGTTCTTC
TRBJ2-7,few,TRBD2,TRBV18,CASSLAGETSYEQYF,TGTGCCAGCTCGCTGGCGGGGGAAACCTCCTACGAGCAGTACTTC
TRBJ1-2,NA,NA,TRBV7-3,CASSLRSGANYGYTF,TGTGCCAGCAGCTTAAGATCAGGGGCCAACTATGGCTACACCTTC
TRBJ2-5,few,NA,TRBV19,CASRGRPEETQYF,TGTGCCAGTAGGGGCAGGCCCGAAGAGACCCAGTACTTC
TRBJ2-7,NA,TRBD2,TRBV5-1,CASSLRTSGRPQVYEQYF,TGCGCCAGCAGCTTAAGGACTAGCGGGAGACCTCAGGTCTACGAGCAGTACTTC
TRBJ2-1,NA,TRBD2,TRBV29-1,CSVAIAGGDNEQFF,TGCAGCGTTGCCATAGCGGGAGGCGACAATGAGCAGTTCTTC
TRBJ2-7,few,NA,TRBV7-9,CASSLEGQGGSF,TGTGCCAGCAGCTTAGAAGGTCAGGGAGGAAGCTTC
TRBJ2-7,NA,NA,TRBV5-1,CASSSQGTTREQYF,TGCGCCAGCAGCTCCCAGGGGACGACTCGAGAGCAGTACTTC
TRBJ1-1,NA,TRBD1,TRBV7-3,CASSPGTGGEAFF,TGTGCCAGCAGCCCCGGGACAGGGGGAGAAGCTTTCTTT
TRBJ2-7,few,TRBD1,TRBV30,CAWRRTGGRGEQYF,TGTGCCTGGAGGCGGACAGGGGGCCGGGGCGAGCAGTACTTC
TRBJ2-5,few,TRBD2,TRBV5-1,CASSTDPSGSETQYF,TGCGCCAGCAGCACGGACCCTAGCGGGAGCGAGACCCAGTACTTC
TRBJ2-1,NA,TRBD1,TRBV6-1,CASSEAGQVYNEQFF,TGTGCCAGCAGTGAAGCGGGACAGGTATACAATGAGCAGTTCTTC
TRBJ2-2,NA,NA,TRBV6-6,CASSYSALANTGELFF,TGTGCCAGCAGTTACTCGGCACTAGCAAACACCGGGGAGCTGTTTTTT
TRBJ2-1,few,NA,TRBV5-1,CASRIDSSTYNEQFF,TGCGCCAGCAGGATTGACAGTTCAACCTACAATGAGCAGTTCTTC
TRBJ2-5,NA,NA,TRBV19,CASSIYGAEETQYF,TGTGCCAGTAGTATTTATGGGGCAGAAGAGACCCAGTACTTC